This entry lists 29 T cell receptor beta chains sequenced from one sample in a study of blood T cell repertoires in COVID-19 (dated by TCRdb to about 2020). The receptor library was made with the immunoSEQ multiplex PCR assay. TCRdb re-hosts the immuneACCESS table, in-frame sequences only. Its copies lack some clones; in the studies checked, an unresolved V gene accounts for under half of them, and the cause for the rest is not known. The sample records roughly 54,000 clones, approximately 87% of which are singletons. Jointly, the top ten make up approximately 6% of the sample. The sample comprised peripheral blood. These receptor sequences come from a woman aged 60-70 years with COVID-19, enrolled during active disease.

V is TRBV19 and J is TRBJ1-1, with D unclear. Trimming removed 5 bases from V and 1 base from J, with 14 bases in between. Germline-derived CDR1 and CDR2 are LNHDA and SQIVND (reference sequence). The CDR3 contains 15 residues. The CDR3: CASSPLAATNTEAFF. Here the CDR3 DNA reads TGTGCCAGTAGTCCTCTCGCCGCTACGAACACTGAAGCTTTCTTT.

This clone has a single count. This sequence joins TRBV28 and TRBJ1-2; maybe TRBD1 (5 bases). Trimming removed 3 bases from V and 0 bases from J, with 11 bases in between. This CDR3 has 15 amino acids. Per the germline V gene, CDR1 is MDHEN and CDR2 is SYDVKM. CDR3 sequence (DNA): TGTGCCAGCAGTTTTGTTGCCAGGGCTAACTATGGCTACACCTTC. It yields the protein CASSFVARANYGYTF.

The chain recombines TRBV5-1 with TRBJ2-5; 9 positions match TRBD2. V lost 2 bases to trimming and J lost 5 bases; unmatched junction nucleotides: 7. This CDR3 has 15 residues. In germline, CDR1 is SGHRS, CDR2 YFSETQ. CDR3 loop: CASSLIAGVGETQYF. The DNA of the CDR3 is TGCGCCAGCAGCTTAATAGCGGGAGTTGGGGAGACCCAGTACTTC.

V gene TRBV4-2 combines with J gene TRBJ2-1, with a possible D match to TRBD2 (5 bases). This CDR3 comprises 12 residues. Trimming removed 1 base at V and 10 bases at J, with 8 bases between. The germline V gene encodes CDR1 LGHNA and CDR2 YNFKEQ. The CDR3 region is CASSQVTGEQFF. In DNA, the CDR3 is TGTGCCAGCAGCCAAGTAACGGGAGAGCAGTTCTTC.

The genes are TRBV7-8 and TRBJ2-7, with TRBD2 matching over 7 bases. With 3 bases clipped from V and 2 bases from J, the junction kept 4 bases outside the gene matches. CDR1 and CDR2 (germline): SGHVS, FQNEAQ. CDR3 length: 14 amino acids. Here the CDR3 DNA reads TGTGCCAGCAGCTTCACTAGCGCAGCCTACGAGCAGTACTTC. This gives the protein CASSFTSAAYEQYF.

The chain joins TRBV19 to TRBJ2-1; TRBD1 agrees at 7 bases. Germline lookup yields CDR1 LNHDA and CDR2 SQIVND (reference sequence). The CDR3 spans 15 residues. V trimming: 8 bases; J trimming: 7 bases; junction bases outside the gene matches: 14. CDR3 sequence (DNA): TGTGCCAGTCAGTACGGGCAGGGGGTTGGGAATGAGCAGTTCTTC. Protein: CASQYGQGVGNEQFF.

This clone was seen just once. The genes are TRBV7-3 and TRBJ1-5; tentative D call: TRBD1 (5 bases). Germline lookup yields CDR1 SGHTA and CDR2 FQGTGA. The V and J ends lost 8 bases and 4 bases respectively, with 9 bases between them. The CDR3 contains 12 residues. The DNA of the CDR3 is TGTGCCAGCGGGCCAGGGAATCAGCCCCAGCATTTT. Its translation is CASGPGNQPQHF.

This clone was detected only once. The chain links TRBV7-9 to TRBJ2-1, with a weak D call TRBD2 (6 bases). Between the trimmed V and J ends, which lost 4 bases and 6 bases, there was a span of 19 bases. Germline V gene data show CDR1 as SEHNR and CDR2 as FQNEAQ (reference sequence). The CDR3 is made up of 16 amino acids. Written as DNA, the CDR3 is TGTGCCAGCAGCTATACGGGACTCCTGGCCCTCAATGAGCAGTTCTTC. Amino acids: CASSYTGLLALNEQFF.

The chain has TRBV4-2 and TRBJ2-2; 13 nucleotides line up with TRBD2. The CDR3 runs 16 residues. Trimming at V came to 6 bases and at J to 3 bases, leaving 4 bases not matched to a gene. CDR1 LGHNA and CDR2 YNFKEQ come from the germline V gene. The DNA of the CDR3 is TGTGCCAGCAGAAACGGACTAGCGGGAGACACCGGGGAGCTGTTTTTT. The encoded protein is CASRNGLAGDTGELFF.

CDR3 protein: CASSQKAGGYNEQFF. The CDR3 DNA reads TGTGCCAGCTCACAGAAAGCGGGAGGGTACAATGAGCAGTTCTTC. This chain joins TRBV18 and TRBJ2-1, with 10 nucleotides matching TRBD2. The CDR3 loop spans 15 amino acids. From germline, CDR1 is KGHSH and CDR2 LQKENI. V trimming: 4 bases; J trimming: 4 bases; junction bases outside the gene matches: 4.

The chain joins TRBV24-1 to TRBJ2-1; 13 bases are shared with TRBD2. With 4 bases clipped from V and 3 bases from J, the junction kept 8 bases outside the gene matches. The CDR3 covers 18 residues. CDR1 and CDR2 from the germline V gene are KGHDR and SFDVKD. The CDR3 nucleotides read TGTGCCACCAGTGACCGACATAGGACTAGCGGGAGCTACAATGAGCAGTTCTTC. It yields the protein CATSDRHRTSGSYNEQFF.

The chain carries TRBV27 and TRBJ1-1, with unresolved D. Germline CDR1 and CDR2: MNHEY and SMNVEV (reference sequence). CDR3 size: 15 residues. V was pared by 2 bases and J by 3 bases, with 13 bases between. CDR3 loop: CASSLRRSGYTEAFF. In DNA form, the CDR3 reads TGTGCCAGCAGTTTAAGGAGGTCTGGGTACACTGAAGCTTTCTTT.

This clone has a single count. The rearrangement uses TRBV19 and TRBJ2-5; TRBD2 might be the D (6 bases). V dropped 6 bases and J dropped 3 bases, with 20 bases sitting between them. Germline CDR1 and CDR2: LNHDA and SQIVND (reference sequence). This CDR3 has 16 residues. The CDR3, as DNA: TGTGCCAGTAGCCCGCTTCGCGGTAGCGGTGAAGAGACCCAGTACTTC. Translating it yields CASSPLRGSGEETQYF.

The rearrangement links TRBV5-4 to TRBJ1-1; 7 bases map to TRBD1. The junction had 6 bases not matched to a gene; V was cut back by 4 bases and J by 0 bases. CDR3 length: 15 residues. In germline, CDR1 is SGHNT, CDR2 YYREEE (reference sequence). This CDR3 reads CASSPTGVLNTEAFF. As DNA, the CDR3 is TGTGCCAGCAGCCCAACAGGGGTACTGAACACTGAAGCTTTCTTT.

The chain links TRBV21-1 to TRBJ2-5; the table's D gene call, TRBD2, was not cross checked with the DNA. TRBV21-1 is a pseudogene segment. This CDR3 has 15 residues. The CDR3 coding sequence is TGTGCCAGCAGCAAGAGACTAGCGGGACAAGAGACCCAGTACTTC. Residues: CASSKRLAGQETQYF.

This chain's CDR3 is CAISQTSDRLTDTQYF. For the CDR3, the DNA is TGTGCCATCAGTCAAACCTCGGACAGGCTCACAGATACGCAGTATTTT. The chain recombines TRBV10-3 with TRBJ2-3; 7 bases are a match to TRBD1. The CDR3 contains 16 residues. CDR1 and CDR2 (germline): ENHRY, SYGVKD. J was trimmed by 2 bases and V by 5 bases; bases with no gene match: 10.

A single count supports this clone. The CDR3 nucleotides read TGTGCCAGCAGCGCCCGGACAGGGGTAAATGAAAAACTGTTTTTT. Encoded protein: CASSARTGVNEKLFF. The rearrangement uses TRBV13 and TRBJ1-4, with 9 bases identical to TRBD1. V dropped 5 bases and J dropped 5; count of bases not matched to a gene: 6. Germline CDR1 and CDR2: PRHDT and FYEKMQ (reference sequence). This CDR3 region has 15 residues.

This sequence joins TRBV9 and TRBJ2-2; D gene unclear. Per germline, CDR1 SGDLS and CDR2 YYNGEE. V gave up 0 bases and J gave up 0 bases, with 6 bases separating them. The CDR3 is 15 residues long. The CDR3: CASSVVAANTGELFF. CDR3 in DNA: TGTGCCAGCAGCGTAGTGGCAGCGAACACCGGGGAGCTGTTTTTT.

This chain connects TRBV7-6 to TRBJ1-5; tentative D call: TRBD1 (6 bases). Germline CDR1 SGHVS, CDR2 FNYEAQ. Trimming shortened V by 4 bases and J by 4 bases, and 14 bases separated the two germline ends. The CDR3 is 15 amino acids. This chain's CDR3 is CASSSRGGRNQPQHF. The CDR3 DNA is TGTGCCAGCAGCTCCCGGGGGGGGCGAAATCAGCCCCAGCATTTT.

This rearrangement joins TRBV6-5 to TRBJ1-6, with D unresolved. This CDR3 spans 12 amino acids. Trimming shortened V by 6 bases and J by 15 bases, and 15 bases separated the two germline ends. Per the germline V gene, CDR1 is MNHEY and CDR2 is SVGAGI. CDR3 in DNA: TGTGCCAGCAGAAAATCAGCGTTGCACCTCCACTTT. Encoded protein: CASRKSALHLHF.

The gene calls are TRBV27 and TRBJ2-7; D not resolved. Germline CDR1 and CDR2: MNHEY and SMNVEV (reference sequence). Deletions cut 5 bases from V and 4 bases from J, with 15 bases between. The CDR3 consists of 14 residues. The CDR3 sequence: CASSPRSPRYEQYF. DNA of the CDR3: TGTGCCAGCAGTCCCAGATCCCCGCGGTACGAGCAGTACTTC.

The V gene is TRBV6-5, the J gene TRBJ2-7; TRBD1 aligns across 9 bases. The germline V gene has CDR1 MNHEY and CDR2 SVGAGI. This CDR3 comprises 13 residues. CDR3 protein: CAVGGQGFREQYF. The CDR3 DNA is TGTGCAGTTGGGGGACAGGGTTTTAGGGAGCAGTACTTC.

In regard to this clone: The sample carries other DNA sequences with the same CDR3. CDR3: CASSLGRGGGQETQYF. CDR3 sequence (DNA): TGTGCCAGCAGTCTAGGTCGGGGGGGCGGACAAGAGACCCAGTACTTC. The chain has TRBV28 and TRBJ2-5; 8 positions match TRBD2. The CDR3 has 16 residues. Germline CDR1 reads MDHEN; CDR2 reads SYDVKM. The V gene end was trimmed by 5 bases and the J gene end by 2 bases; junction bases not matched to a gene: 10. Variable domain in full (rest from reference TRBV28 and TRBJ2-5): DVKVTQSSRYLVKRTGEKVFLECVQDMDHENMFWYRQDPGLGLRLIYFSYDVKMKEKGDIPEGYSVSREKKERFSLILESASTNQTSMYLCASSLGRGGGQETQYFGPGTRLLVL.

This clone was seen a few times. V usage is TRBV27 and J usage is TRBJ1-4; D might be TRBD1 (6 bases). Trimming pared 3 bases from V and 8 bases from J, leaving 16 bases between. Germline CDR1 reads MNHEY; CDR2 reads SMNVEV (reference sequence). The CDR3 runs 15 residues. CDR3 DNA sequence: TGTGCCAGCAGTTTCCGGGCAGGGGAATACGAAAAACTGTTTTTT. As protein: CASSFRAGEYEKLFF.

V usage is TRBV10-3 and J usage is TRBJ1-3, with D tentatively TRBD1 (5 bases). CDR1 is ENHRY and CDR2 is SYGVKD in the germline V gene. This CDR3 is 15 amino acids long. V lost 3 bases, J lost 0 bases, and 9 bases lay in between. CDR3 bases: TGTGCCATCAGTGAAGACAGCTTCTCTGGAAACACCATATATTTT. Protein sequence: CAISEDSFSGNTIYF.

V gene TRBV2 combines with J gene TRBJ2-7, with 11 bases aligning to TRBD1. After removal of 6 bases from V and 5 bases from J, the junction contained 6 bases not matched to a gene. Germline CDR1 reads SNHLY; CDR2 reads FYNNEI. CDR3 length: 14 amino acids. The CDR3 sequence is CASSWTGGSDEQYF. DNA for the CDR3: TGTGCCAGCAGCTGGACAGGGGGCAGCGACGAGCAGTACTTC.

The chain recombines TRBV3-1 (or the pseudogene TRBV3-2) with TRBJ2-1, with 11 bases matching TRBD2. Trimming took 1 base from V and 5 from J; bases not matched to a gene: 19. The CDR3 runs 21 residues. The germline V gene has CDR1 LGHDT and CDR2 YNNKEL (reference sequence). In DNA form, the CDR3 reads TGTGCCAGCAGCCAAGGCTTCAATAGCGGGAGGGCCTTTGCCCCTCACAATGAGCAGTTCTTC. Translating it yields CASSQGFNSGRAFAPHNEQFF.

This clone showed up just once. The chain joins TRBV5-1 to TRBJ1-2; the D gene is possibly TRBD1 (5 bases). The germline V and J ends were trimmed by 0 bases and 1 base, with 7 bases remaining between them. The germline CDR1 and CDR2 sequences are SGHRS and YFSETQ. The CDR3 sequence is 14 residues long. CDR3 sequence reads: CASSLGQYNYGYTF. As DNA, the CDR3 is TGCGCCAGCAGCTTGGGACAGTATAACTATGGCTACACCTTC.

CDR3 amino acids: CASSPSMGQIGTGELFF. The CDR3, as DNA: TGTGCCAGCTCACCTTCTATGGGACAGATCGGCACCGGGGAGCTGTTTTTT. The chain links TRBV18 to TRBJ2-2, with 7 bases aligning to TRBD1. CDR1 KGHSH and CDR2 LQKENI come from the germline V gene. The CDR3 runs to 17 residues. Trimming at V came to 3 bases and at J to 4 bases, leaving 11 bases not matched to a gene. Full variable domain (remainder filled in from reference TRBV18 and TRBJ2-2): NAGVMQNPRHLVRRRGQEARLRCSPMKGHSHVYWYRQLPEEGLKFMVYLQKENIIDESGMPKERFSAEFPKEGPSILRIQQVVRGDSAAYFCASSPSMGQIGTGELFFGEGSRLTVL.